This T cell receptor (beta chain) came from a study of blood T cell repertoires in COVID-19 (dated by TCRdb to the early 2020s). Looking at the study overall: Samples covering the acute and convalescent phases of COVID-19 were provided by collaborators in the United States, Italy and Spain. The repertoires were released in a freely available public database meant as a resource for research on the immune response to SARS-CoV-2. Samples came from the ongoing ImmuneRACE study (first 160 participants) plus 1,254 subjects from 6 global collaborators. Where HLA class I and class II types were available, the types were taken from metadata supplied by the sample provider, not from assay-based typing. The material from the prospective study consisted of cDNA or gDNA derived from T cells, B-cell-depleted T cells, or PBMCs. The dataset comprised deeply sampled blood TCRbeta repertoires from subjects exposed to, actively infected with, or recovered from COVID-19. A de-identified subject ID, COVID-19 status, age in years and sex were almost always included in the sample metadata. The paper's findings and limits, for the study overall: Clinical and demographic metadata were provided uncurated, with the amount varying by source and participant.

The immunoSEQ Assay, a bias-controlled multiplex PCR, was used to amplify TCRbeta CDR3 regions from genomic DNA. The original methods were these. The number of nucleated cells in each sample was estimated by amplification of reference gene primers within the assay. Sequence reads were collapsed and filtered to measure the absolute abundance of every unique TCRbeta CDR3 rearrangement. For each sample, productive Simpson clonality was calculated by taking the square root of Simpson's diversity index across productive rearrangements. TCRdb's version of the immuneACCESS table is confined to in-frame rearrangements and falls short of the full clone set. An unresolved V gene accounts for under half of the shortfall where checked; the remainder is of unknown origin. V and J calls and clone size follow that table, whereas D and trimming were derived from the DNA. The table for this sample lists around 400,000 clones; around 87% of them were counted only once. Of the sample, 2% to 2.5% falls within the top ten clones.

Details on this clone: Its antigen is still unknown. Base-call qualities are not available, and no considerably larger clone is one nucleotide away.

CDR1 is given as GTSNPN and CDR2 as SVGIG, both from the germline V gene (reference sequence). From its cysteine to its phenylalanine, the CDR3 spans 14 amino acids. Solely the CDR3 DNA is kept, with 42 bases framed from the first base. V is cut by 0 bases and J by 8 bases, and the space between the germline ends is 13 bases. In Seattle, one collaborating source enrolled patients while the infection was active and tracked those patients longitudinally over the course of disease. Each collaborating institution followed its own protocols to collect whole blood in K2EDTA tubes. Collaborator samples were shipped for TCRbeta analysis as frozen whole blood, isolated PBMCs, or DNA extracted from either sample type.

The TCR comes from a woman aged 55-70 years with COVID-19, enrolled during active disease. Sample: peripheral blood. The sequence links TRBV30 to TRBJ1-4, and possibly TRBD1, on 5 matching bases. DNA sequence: TGTGCCTGGAGTGTAGGGCAGGGAAGAGAAAAACTGTTTTTT. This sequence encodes CAWSVGQGREKLFF.